Sequencing of this T cell receptor (beta chain) was carried out in a study of OX40 agonist ivuxolimab in advanced cancers. The CDR3 is made up of 13 amino acids. The germline gives CDR1 MNHEY, CDR2 SMNVEV (reference sequence). V shed 6 bases and J shed 4 bases, with 10 bases lying between them. Method: immunoSEQ multiplex PCR; TCRdb's copy keeps in-frame clones and lacks some. This sample carries some 65,000 clones, 75% to 90% of them seen once, and the ten largest clones take around 13%. The genes are TRBV27 and TRBJ2-1, with D perhaps TRBD2 (6 bases). The receptor was isolated from an adult with an advanced solid tumor such as melanoma, head and neck, liver or kidney cancer. Sequences were derived from CD4+ or CD8+ T cells sorted from blood, sampled in a trial of the OX40 agonist ivuxolimab. The CDR3 DNA reads TGTGCCAGCAGCTCCGGACTATACAATGAGCAGTTCTTC. Translating gives CASSSGLYNEQFF.